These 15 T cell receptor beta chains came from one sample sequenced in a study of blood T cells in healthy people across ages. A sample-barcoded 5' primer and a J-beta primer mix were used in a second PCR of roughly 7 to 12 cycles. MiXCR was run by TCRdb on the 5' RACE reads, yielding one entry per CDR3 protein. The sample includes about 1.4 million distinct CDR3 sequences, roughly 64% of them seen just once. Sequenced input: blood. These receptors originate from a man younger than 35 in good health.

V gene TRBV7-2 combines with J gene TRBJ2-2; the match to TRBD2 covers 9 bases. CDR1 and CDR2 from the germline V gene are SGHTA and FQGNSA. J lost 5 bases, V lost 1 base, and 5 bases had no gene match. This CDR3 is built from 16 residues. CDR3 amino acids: CASSLDLAGITGELFF. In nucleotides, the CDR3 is TGTGCCAGCAGCTTAGACCTAGCGGGGATAACCGGGGAGCTGTTTTTT.

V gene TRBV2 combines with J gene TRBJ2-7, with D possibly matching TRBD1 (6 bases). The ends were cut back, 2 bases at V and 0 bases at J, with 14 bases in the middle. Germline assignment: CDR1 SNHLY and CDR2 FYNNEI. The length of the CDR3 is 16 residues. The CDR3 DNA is TGTGCCAGCAGTGAATCTTTTTGGGACAACTCCTACGAGCAGTACTTC. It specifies CASSESFWDNSYEQYF.

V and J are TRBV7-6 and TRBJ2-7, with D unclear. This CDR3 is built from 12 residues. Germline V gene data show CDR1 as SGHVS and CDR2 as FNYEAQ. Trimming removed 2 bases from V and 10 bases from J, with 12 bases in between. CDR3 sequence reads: CASSLPESFQYF. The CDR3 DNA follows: TGTGCCAGCAGCTTACCGGAGAGTTTCCAGTACTTC.

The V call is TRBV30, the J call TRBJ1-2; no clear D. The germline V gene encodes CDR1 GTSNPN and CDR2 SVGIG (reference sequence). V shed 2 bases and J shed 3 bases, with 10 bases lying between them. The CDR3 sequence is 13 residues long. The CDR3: CAWSPRDDYGYTF. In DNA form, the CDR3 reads TGTGCCTGGAGTCCTAGGGATGACTATGGCTACACCTTC.

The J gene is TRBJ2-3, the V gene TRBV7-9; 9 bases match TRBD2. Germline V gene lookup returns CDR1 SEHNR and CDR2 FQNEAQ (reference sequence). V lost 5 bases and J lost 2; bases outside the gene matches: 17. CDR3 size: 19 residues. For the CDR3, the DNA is TGTGCCAGCAGCCCCGGACTAGCGCGAATACGGCCTCCCACAGATACGCAGTATTTT. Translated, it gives CASSPGLARIRPPTDTQYF.

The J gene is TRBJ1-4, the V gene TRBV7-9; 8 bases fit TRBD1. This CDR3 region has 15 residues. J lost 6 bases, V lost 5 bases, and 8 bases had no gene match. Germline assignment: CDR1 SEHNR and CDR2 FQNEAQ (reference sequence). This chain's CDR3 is CASSTPDRGDEKLFF. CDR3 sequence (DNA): TGTGCCAGCAGCACCCCCGACAGGGGCGATGAAAAACTGTTTTTT.

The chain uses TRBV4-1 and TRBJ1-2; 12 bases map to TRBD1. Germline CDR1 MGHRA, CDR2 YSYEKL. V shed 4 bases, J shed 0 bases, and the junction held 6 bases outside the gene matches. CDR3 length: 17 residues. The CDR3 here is CASSLRDRGLANYGYTF. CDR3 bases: TGCGCCAGCAGCCTCCGGGACAGGGGGCTGGCTAACTATGGCTACACCTTC.

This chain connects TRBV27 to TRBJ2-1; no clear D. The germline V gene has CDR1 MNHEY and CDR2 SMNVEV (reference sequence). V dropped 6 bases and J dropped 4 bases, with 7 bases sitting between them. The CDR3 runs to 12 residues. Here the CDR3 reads CASRAQYNEQFF. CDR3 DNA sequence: TGTGCCAGCAGGGCCCAATACAATGAGCAGTTCTTC.

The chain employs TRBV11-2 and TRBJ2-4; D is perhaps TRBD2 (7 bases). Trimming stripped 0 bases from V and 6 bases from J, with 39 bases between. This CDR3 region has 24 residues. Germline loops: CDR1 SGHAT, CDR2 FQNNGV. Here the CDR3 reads CASSLEVGGAGVDHYPEHVNIQYF. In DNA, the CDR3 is TGTGCCAGCAGCTTAGAAGTGGGGGGGGCAGGGGTCGACCACTATCCAGAGCACGTAAACATTCAGTACTTC.

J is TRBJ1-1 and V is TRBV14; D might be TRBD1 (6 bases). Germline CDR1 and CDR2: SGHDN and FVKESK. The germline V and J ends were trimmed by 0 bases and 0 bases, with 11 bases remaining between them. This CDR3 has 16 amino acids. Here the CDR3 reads CASSQDSGAMNTEAFF. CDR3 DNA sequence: TGTGCCAGCAGCCAAGATTCGGGGGCCATGAACACTGAAGCTTTCTTT. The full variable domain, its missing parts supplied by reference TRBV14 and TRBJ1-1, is EAGVTQFPSHSVIEKGQTVTLRCDPISGHDNLYWYRRVMGKEIKFLLHFVKESKQDESGMPNNRFLAERTGGTYSTLKVQPAELEDSGVYFCASSQDSGAMNTEAFFGQGTRLTVV.

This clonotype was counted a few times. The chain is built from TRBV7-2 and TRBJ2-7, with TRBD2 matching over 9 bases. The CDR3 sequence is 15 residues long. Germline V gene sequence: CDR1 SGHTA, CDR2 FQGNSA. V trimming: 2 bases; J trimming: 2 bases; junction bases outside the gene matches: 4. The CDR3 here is CASSLNSGGTYEQYF. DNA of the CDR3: TGTGCCAGCAGCTTAAACAGCGGGGGGACCTACGAGCAGTACTTC.

CDR3 residues: CASSFPPPRGAGSTDTQYF. The DNA for the CDR3 is TGTGCCAGCAGCTTTCCTCCCCCCCGGGGAGCGGGGAGCACAGATACGCAGTATTTT. This chain joins TRBV7-9 and TRBJ2-3; TRBD2 agrees at 7 bases. Germline assignment: CDR1 SEHNR and CDR2 FQNEAQ (reference sequence). This CDR3 region has 19 residues. V lost 3 bases to trimming and J lost 0 bases; unmatched junction nucleotides: 15.

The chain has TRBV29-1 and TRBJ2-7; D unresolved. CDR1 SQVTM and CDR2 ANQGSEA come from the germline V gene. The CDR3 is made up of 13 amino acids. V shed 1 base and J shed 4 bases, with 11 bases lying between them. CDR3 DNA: TGCAGCGTTGAAGGGTCGACAATTTACGAGCAGTACTTC. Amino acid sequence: CSVEGSTIYEQYF.

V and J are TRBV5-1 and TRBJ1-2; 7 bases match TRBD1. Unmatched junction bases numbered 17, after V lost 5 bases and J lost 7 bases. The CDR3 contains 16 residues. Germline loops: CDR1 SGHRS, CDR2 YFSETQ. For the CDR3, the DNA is TGCGCCAGCAGAGCTACAACAGGGGATCCGGATCGTGGCTACACCTTC. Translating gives CASRATTGDPDRGYTF.

In nucleotides, the CDR3 is TGCGCCAGCAGCCAAGGGTTCGGAGCGGGAGTAGCTGGGGAGCTGTTTTTT. It specifies CASSQGFGAGVAGELFF. The chain has TRBV4-1 and TRBJ2-2; 8 nucleotides match TRBD2. Germline-derived CDR1 and CDR2 are MGHRA and YSYEKL. V lost 1 base to trimming and J lost 8 bases; unmatched junction nucleotides: 12. The CDR3 has 17 amino acids.